This TCR beta chain was captured in a study of CD8 T cells in Susac syndrome. RNA amounts of roughly 0.45 to 1 ug underwent reverse transcription with random hexamers. The TCR beta CDR3 was amplified by immunoSEQ multiplex PCR across 54 Vbeta, 13 Jbeta. TCRdb re-called the immunoSEQ multiplex PCR reads through MiXCR, storing one row per CDR3 protein. The table has about 180,000 distinct CDR3 sequences, approximately 96% seen once. CDR1 and CDR2 (germline): LGHDT, YNNKEL (reference sequence). V was cut by 5 bases and J by 2 bases, with 12 bases left in between. CDR3 length: 14 amino acids. TCR beta from blood CD8+ and CD4+ T cells was sequenced. Multiple sclerosis controls were treatment-naive patients with stable or active relapsing-remitting disease. Negative isolation yielded the CD8+ and CD4+ T cells, while FACS enriched the TEMRA cells.

The sequence was obtained from a human donor with multiple sclerosis. Sequenced sample: CD4+ T cells from PBMCs. This chain connects TRBV3-1 to TRBJ1-1; D is unresolved. The CDR3: CASSRKSQNTEAFF. CDR3 nucleotide sequence: TGTGCCAGCAGCAGGAAGTCCCAAAACACTGAAGCTTTCTTT.